A selection of T cell receptor beta chains follows, all from one sample in a study of blood T cell repertoires in COVID-19. Some clones are missing from TCRdb's copy, which holds only in-frame ones; the method was immunoSEQ multiplex PCR. Here the sample spans approximately 140,000 clones, 80% to 90% being singletons. Sequenced material: peripheral blood. The receptor set was obtained from a man in his 70s with acute or convalescent COVID-19. CDR3s include the opening cysteine and the closing phenylalanine or tryptophan. The order of the fields is CDR3 protein, CDR3 DNA, clone size, J gene, V gene, D gene. D genes are given only for firm matches. Size tells how often a clone was seen (once, few, many) or the class of an expanded clone, and some rows leave it out.

CDR3: CASSLAPASGINEQYF; DNA: TGTGCCAGCAGCTTAGCGCCGGCTAGCGGGATCAACGAGCAGTACTTC; size: -; J: TRBJ2-7; V: TRBV7-9; D: TRBD2
CDR3: CAISESGQSSGEKLFF; DNA: TGTGCCATCAGTGAGTCAGGCCAGTCCTCGGGTGAAAAACTGTTTTTT; size: -; J: TRBJ1-4; V: TRBV10-3; D: -
CDR3: CASSQSGTGNEKLFF; DNA: TGCGCCAGCAGCCAGTCCGGGACAGGGAATGAAAAACTGTTTTTT; size: -; J: TRBJ1-4; V: TRBV4-3; D: TRBD1
CDR3: CASSETGTGKQPQHF; DNA: TGTGCCAGCAGTGAGACCGGGACAGGGAAACAGCCCCAGCATTTT; size: -; J: TRBJ1-5; V: TRBV6-4; D: TRBD1
CDR3: CATSDIYLGATQYF; DNA: TGTGCCACCAGTGATATTTACCTAGGAGCTACGCAGTATTTT; size: -; J: TRBJ2-3; V: TRBV24-1; D: -
CDR3: CSAPGGTEAFF; DNA: TGCAGTGCCCCAGGGGGCACTGAAGCTTTCTTT; size: -; J: TRBJ1-1; V: TRBV20-1; D: TRBD1
CDR3: CASSPPPPYNEQFF; DNA: TGTGCCAGCAGTCCCCCTCCCCCTTACAATGAGCAGTTCTTC; size: few; J: TRBJ2-1; V: TRBV27; D: -
CDR3: CASSLSSSGSTGELFF; DNA: TGTGCCAGCAGCTTAAGTTCTAGCGGGAGCACCGGGGAGCTGTTTTTT; size: -; J: TRBJ2-2; V: TRBV7-3; D: TRBD2
CDR3: CASSSVGLLYEQYF; DNA: TGTGCCAGCAGTTCCGTCGGACTTCTCTACGAGCAGTACTTC; size: -; J: TRBJ2-7; V: TRBV28; D: -
CDR3: CASSDSGRVGDTQYF; DNA: TGTGCCAGCAGTGACTCTGGGAGGGTGGGAGATACGCAGTATTTT; size: -; J: TRBJ2-3; V: TRBV6-4; D: TRBD2
CDR3: CASRRQGGQPQHF; DNA: TGTGCCAGCAGAAGACAGGGAGGTCAGCCCCAGCATTTT; size: once; J: TRBJ1-5; V: TRBV28; D: TRBD1
CDR3: CASSLGLAGGQDEQFF; DNA: TGTGCCAGCAGCTTAGGGCTAGCGGGAGGGCAGGATGAGCAGTTCTTC; size: -; J: TRBJ2-1; V: TRBV7-9; D: TRBD2
CDR3: CASSSSLAGGGETQYF; DNA: TGTGCCAGCAGCTCGTCACTAGCGGGAGGTGGGGAGACCCAGTACTTC; size: once; J: TRBJ2-5; V: TRBV7-2; D: TRBD2
CDR3: CASSGGEGYGYTF; DNA: TGTGCCAGCAGCGGGGGCGAAGGGTATGGCTACACCTTC; size: -; J: TRBJ1-2; V: TRBV9; D: -
CDR3: CASSEGGTDTQYF; DNA: TGTGCCAGCAGTGAAGGAGGGACAGATACGCAGTATTTT; size: -; J: TRBJ2-3; V: TRBV2; D: -
CDR3: CASSSAYEQYF; DNA: TGCGCCAGCAGCTCTGCCTACGAGCAGTACTTC; size: -; J: TRBJ2-7; V: TRBV5-1; D: -
CDR3: CAISDSSTDTQYF; DNA: TGTGCCATCAGTGATAGTAGCACAGATACGCAGTATTTT; size: -; J: TRBJ2-3; V: TRBV10-3; D: -
CDR3: CASSTRTGPDTQYF; DNA: TGTGCCAGCAGCACCCGGACAGGGCCAGATACGCAGTATTTT; size: -; J: TRBJ2-3; V: TRBV7-2; D: TRBD1
CDR3: CASSQEVSTGNSNQPQHF; DNA: TGCGCCAGCAGCCAAGAGGTCTCCACCGGGAATAGCAATCAGCCCCAGCATTTT; size: -; J: TRBJ1-5; V: TRBV4-1; D: -
CDR3: CASSRGLAGGRGKETQYF; DNA: TGTGCCAGCAGTCGGGGACTAGCGGGAGGGCGAGGGAAAGAGACCCAGTACTTC; size: -; J: TRBJ2-5; V: TRBV6-2/TRBV6-3; D: TRBD2
CDR3: CASGGHLSETQYF; DNA: TGTGCCAGTGGTGGACATCTTTCGGAGACCCAGTACTTC; size: -; J: TRBJ2-5; V: TRBV19; D: -
CDR3: CASSLSRGKLDTQYF; DNA: TGTGCCAGCAGCTTATCCAGGGGGAAGTTAGATACGCAGTATTTT; size: -; J: TRBJ2-3; V: TRBV7-3; D: TRBD1
CDR3: CASSLAAREVDEQFF; DNA: TGTGCCAGCAGCTTAGCCGCCCGGGAAGTTGATGAGCAGTTCTTC; size: -; J: TRBJ2-1; V: TRBV11-2; D: -
CDR3: CSVRQGSGNTEAFF; DNA: TGCAGCGTTCGACAGGGTTCGGGAAACACTGAAGCTTTCTTT; size: -; J: TRBJ1-1; V: TRBV29-1; D: TRBD1
CDR3: CASPPPSGSGETQYF; DNA: TGTGCCAGCCCGCCCCCGAGCGGGAGTGGTGAGACCCAGTACTTC; size: once; J: TRBJ2-5; V: TRBV28; D: TRBD2
CDR3: CASSTRLQGAIEKLFF; DNA: TGTGCCAGTAGTACTCGGTTACAGGGGGCGATTGAAAAACTGTTTTTT; size: -; J: TRBJ1-4; V: TRBV19; D: TRBD1
CDR3: CASSPRQGAYEQYF; DNA: TGTGCCAGCAGTCCTCGACAGGGGGCTTACGAGCAGTACTTC; size: once; J: TRBJ2-7; V: TRBV6-5; D: TRBD1
CDR3: CASSLDGSGYNEQFF; DNA: TGTGCCAGCAGCTTGGACGGGAGCGGCTACAATGAGCAGTTCTTC; size: -; J: TRBJ2-1; V: TRBV7-3; D: -
CDR3: CASSLTGENTEAFF; DNA: TGTGCCAGCAGCTTAACAGGAGAGAACACTGAAGCTTTCTTT; size: -; J: TRBJ1-1; V: TRBV7-3; D: -
CDR3: CASSPRGGPSPLHF; DNA: TGTGCCAGCAGCCCTCGGGGGGGACCTTCACCCCTCCACTTT; size: -; J: TRBJ1-6; V: TRBV7-2; D: -
CDR3: CASSKGPLAGRYNEQFF; DNA: TGTGCCAGCAGCAAAGGACCCTTAGCGGGCCGCTACAATGAGCAGTTCTTC; size: -; J: TRBJ2-1; V: TRBV21-1; D: -
CDR3: CASSRGDPYEQYF; DNA: TGTGCCAGTAGTAGGGGCGACCCCTACGAGCAGTACTTC; size: -; J: TRBJ2-7; V: TRBV19; D: -
CDR3: CASSLEAGQGWNEQFF; DNA: TGCGCCAGCAGCTTGGAGGCGGGACAGGGGTGGAATGAGCAGTTCTTC; size: -; J: TRBJ2-1; V: TRBV5-1; D: TRBD1
CDR3: CASSVELAANTGELFF; DNA: TGTGCCAGCAGTGTGGAACTAGCGGCGAACACCGGGGAGCTGTTTTTT; size: -; J: TRBJ2-2; V: TRBV6-4; D: TRBD2
CDR3: CSAIPQETQYF; DNA: TGCAGTGCCATCCCCCAAGAGACCCAGTACTTC; size: few; J: TRBJ2-5; V: TRBV20-1; D: -
CDR3: CASSLEGSPGGPYNEQFF; DNA: TGTGCCAGCAGTTTGGAGGGGAGTCCGGGAGGCCCCTACAATGAGCAGTTCTTC; size: -; J: TRBJ2-1; V: TRBV28; D: TRBD2
CDR3: CASSFTGFQETQYF; DNA: TGCGCCAGCAGCTTTACAGGGTTCCAAGAGACCCAGTACTTC; size: -; J: TRBJ2-5; V: TRBV5-1; D: -
CDR3: CASSLRGSDKETQYF; DNA: TGCGCCAGCAGCTTGCGGGGGAGTGACAAAGAGACCCAGTACTTC; size: -; J: TRBJ2-5; V: TRBV5-1; D: -
CDR3: CASSRPGLADTGELFF; DNA: TGTGCCAGCAGTAGGCCGGGACTAGCGGACACCGGGGAGCTGTTTTTT; size: -; J: TRBJ2-2; V: TRBV6-6; D: TRBD2
CDR3: CSVEDGTGLEQYF; DNA: TGCAGCGTTGAAGATGGGACAGGGCTTGAGCAGTACTTC; size: once; J: TRBJ2-7; V: TRBV29-1; D: TRBD1
CDR3: CASSQPGQGALFHEQYF; DNA: TGCGCCAGCAGTCAGCCGGGACAGGGGGCGTTGTTCCACGAGCAGTACTTC; size: -; J: TRBJ2-7; V: TRBV23-1; D: TRBD1
CDR3: CASSSGSYEQYF; DNA: TGTGCCAGCAGTTCGGGGTCCTACGAGCAGTACTTC; size: -; J: TRBJ2-7; V: TRBV27; D: -
CDR3: CSVDKGGSYNEQFF; DNA: TGCAGCGTTGATAAAGGGGGATCCTACAATGAGCAGTTCTTC; size: -; J: TRBJ2-1; V: TRBV29-1; D: -
CDR3: CASTMEGPAYNEQFF; DNA: TGTGCCAGCACAATGGAGGGGCCCGCCTACAATGAGCAGTTCTTC; size: -; J: TRBJ2-1; V: TRBV6-5; D: -
CDR3: CASSLDAGGFDTQYF; DNA: TGTGCCAGCAGCTTAGATGCTGGGGGGTTCGATACGCAGTATTTT; size: once; J: TRBJ2-3; V: TRBV7-6; D: -
CDR3: CASSLRTGGNADTQYF; DNA: TGCGCCAGCAGCTTGCGGACAGGGGGCAACGCAGATACGCAGTATTTT; size: -; J: TRBJ2-3; V: TRBV5-1; D: TRBD1
CDR3: CASSHRDRRNTGELFF; DNA: TGTGCCAGCAGCCATAGGGACAGGCGGAACACCGGGGAGCTGTTTTTT; size: once; J: TRBJ2-2; V: TRBV4-2; D: TRBD1